This entry lists 5 T cell receptor beta chains sequenced from one sample in a study of PD-L1 blockade in urothelial cancer listed by TCRdb under 2017. The time point label on this specimen signifies: pretreatment peripheral blood. Receptor amplification or capture employed the immunoSEQ multiplex PCR assay. The immuneACCESS repertoire file appears here via TCRdb, limited to in-frame rearrangements. These files lack a portion of the clones; in checked studies, under half of the deficit traces to unresolved V genes, and the cause of the others is not known. For this sample there are tens of thousands of clones; 84% appear just once. The top ten clones comprise approximately 10% of the sample. Source: PBMCs, taken around atezolizumab (anti-PD-L1) treatment. These TCRs come from a woman in her seventies with urothelial cancer.

The V and J genes are TRBV28 and TRBJ2-2, with 7 positions matching TRBD1. Germline V gives CDR1 MDHEN, CDR2 SYDVKM. This CDR3 has 16 residues. The V gene end was trimmed by 7 bases and the J gene end by 1 base; junction bases not matched to a gene: 9. The CDR3 here is CASKDRGQLNTGELFF. The CDR3 DNA follows: TGTGCCAGCAAAGATCGGGGACAGCTGAACACCGGGGAGCTGTTTTTT. The full variable domain, completed using reference TRBV28 and TRBJ2-2, is DVKVTQSSRYLVKRTGEKVFLECVQDMDHENMFWYRQDPGLGLRLIYFSYDVKMKEKGDIPEGYSVSREKKERFSLILESASTNQTSMYLCASKDRGQLNTGELFFGEGSRLTVL.

This chain uses TRBV30 with TRBJ1-2; D may be TRBD1 (5 bases). Germline-derived CDR1 and CDR2 are GTSNPN and SVGIG (reference sequence). V gave up 4 bases and J gave up 4 bases, with 19 bases separating them. This CDR3 is 15 amino acids long. The CDR3 region has the DNA TGTGCCTGGAACCGTGGGGGGGAACTAGGCTATGGCTACACCTTC. Its protein is CAWNRGGELGYGYTF. The full variable domain, with the rest looked up from reference TRBV30 and TRBJ1-2, is SQTIHQWPATLVQPVGSPLSLECTVEGTSNPNLYWYRQAAGRGLQLLFYSVGIGQISSEVPQNLSASRPQDRQFILSSKKLLLSDSGFYLCAWNRGGELGYGYTFGSGTRLTVV.

The chain has TRBV14 and TRBJ2-1; TRBD2 matches at 8 bases. Germline lookup yields CDR1 SGHDN and CDR2 FVKESK. The CDR3 has 16 residues. Unmatched junction bases numbered 5, after V lost 0 bases and J lost 4 bases. CDR3 bases: TGTGCCAGCAGCCAAGAAGGGGCGGGAGGATACAATGAGCAGTTCTTC. This gives the protein CASSQEGAGGYNEQFF.

This clone was observed once. V and J are TRBV27 and TRBJ2-5, with D tentatively TRBD2 (6 bases). CDR3 length: 17 residues. V lost 7 bases to trimming and J lost 1 base, with 22 bases between them. Germline V lookup: CDR1 MNHEY, CDR2 SMNVEV (reference sequence). Here the CDR3 reads CASTSTAGSRAQETQYF. The CDR3 DNA reads as TGTGCCAGCACCTCGACGGCCGGGAGTAGGGCCCAAGAGACCCAGTACTTC.

The CDR3 nucleotides are TGTGCCAGCAGTGTTGGACTAGCGGGAGGGCCGAACACCGGGGAGCTGTTTTTT. Its protein product is CASSVGLAGGPNTGELFF. The chain is built from TRBV27 and TRBJ2-2, with TRBD2 matching over 15 bases. Trimming took 5 bases from V and 0 from J; bases not matched to a gene: 4. The length of the CDR3 is 18 residues. Germline-derived CDR1 and CDR2 are MNHEY and SMNVEV (reference sequence).